The entry that follows covers one T cell receptor beta chain sequence. The data were taken from a study of blood T cells in healthy people across ages. Per-sample PBMC isolation yielded at least 7 million cells. Samples each had at least 5.5 micrograms of total RNA extracted. Through a sample-barcoded 5' primer and a J-beta primer mix, a second PCR was run for roughly 7 to 12 cycles. Through a template-switch adaptor with 12 random nucleotides, each cDNA molecule received a tag. One entry per CDR3 protein, called by TCRdb with MiXCR from the 5' RACE reads. The sample holds roughly 930,000 distinct CDR3 sequences, around 49% seen once. This CDR3 comprises 14 residues. Germline V gives CDR1 LGHDT, CDR2 YNNKEL (reference sequence). Trimming cost V 4 bases and J 7 bases, with 14 bases left between them.

The rearrangement joins TRBV3-1 to TRBJ2-1; perhaps TRBD1 as D (5 bases). The TCR was taken from a man aged 25 to 40 in good health. The sample consisted of blood. CDR3: CASSPRTQGNEQFF. The CDR3 DNA is TGTGCCAGCAGCCCTAGGACCCAGGGTAATGAGCAGTTCTTC.